This TCR beta chain was observed in a study of STAT5B mutations in CD4+ large granular lymphocyte leukemia. Findings and caveats of the study: Compared with healthy controls (2/35), patient top clones favored TRBV06 (8/27).

In the case of this clone: Its antigen is not identified.

As handled by the study authors: Productive clonotypes were detectable down to 2.59 x 10-5 frequency. Sequencing used immunoSEQ multiplex PCR; TCRdb keeps in-frame clones, though not all of them. V and J calls and clone size come straight from that table; D and trimming were deduced from the DNA. The sample lists under 55,000 clones, 86% occurring once. Per germline, CDR1 WNHNN and CDR2 SYGVQD (reference sequence). V was cut by 3 bases and J by 0 bases, with 6 bases left in between. The CDR3 has 14 residues. The chain couples TRBV10-1 to TRBJ1-3; no firm D call. Sequenced sample: CD4+ T cells from blood buffy coats. The sequence was collected from a human donor in good health. This CDR3 reads CASSETASGNTIYF. As DNA, the CDR3 is TGCGCCAGCAGTGAAACCGCCTCTGGAAACACCATATATTTT.